This TCR beta chain was recovered during a study of blood T cell repertoires in COVID-19 (dated by TCRdb to the early 2020s). Concerning the study at large: Collaborator samples came from the United States, Italy and Spain and covered acute and convalescent phases of COVID-19. The samples were drawn from the first 160 participants of the ongoing ImmuneRACE study and from over a thousand subjects provided by 6 global collaborators. The sample metadata nearly always contained a de-identified subject ID, COVID-19 status, age in years and sex. The material from the prospective study consisted of cDNA or gDNA derived from T cells, B-cell-depleted T cells, or PBMCs. Where available, HLA class I and class II types were obtained from metadata supplied by the sample provider rather than from assay-based typing. A freely available public database, intended as a resource for researchers studying the immune response to SARS-CoV-2, is where the repertoires were released. Subjects who had been exposed to COVID-19, were actively infected with it, or had recovered from it provided the deeply sampled blood TCRbeta repertoires that made up the dataset. Overall results and qualifications from the work: Clinical and demographic metadata were provided uncurated, with the amount varying by source and participant.

This clone was observed at least ten times. Its antigen target is currently unknown. Base qualities are missing; no much larger clone stands one base away. Each collaborating institution followed its own protocols to collect whole blood in K2EDTA tubes. For TCRbeta analysis, collaborators shipped samples in one of three forms: frozen whole blood, isolated PBMCs, or DNA extracted from either of those sample types. The CDR3 runs 16 amino acids, cysteine and phenylalanine included. Here the CDR3 DNA is all that survives: 48 bases in frame from base 1. Taken from the germline V gene, the CDR1 and CDR2 loops are LGHNA and YNFKEQ. V sheds 2 bases and J sheds 4 bases, leaving 15 bases between their ends. The immunoSEQ Assay, a bias-controlled multiplex PCR, was used to amplify TCRbeta CDR3 regions from genomic DNA. Per the authors' processing: Within the assay, amplification of reference gene primers was used to estimate how many nucleated cells each sample contained. Sequence reads were collapsed and filtered to measure the absolute abundance of every unique TCRbeta CDR3 rearrangement. For each sample, productive Simpson clonality was calculated by taking the square root of Simpson's diversity index across productive rearrangements. Entries here come from immuneACCESS through TCRdb and include only in-frame sequences with V and J called. Some clones fail to appear in such tables; in the studies checked, an unresolved V gene covers under half of the shortfall, and the cause of the remainder is unknown. That table gives V, J and clone size, and the DNA gave D and trimming. The sample table records hundreds of thousands of clones; 65% to 85% of these occur just once. The ten largest account for approximately 8% of the sample.

This sequence was found in an elderly woman with acute or convalescent COVID-19. The sequenced sample consisted of peripheral blood. The chain employs TRBV4-2 and TRBJ1-3; the D gene cannot be named for sure. The CDR3 region has the sequence CASSQKREGVGNTIYF. Read as DNA, the sequence is TGTGCCAGCAGCCAAAAGCGTGAGGGCGTGGGAAACACCATATATTTT.